The 25 T cell receptor beta chains reported below all come from one sample, sequenced in a study of identical twins. TCRdb passed the 5' RACE reads through MiXCR, listing each CDR3 protein once. The sample comprises roughly 1.6 million distinct CDR3 sequences, less than 35% of which are singletons, and approximately 0.29% rests with the top ten. Sequenced sample: cord blood. The receptor source for this set is a newborn girl in good health.

This clonotype was observed a few times. The V and J genes are TRBV5-1 and TRBJ2-3, with a possible D match to TRBD1 (6 bases). The CDR3 loop spans 15 amino acids. Between the trimmed V and J ends, which lost 1 base and 3 bases, there was a span of 12 bases. The germline gives CDR1 SGHRS, CDR2 YFSETQ. CDR3 residues: CASSLSDRLTDTQYF. CDR3 nucleotides: TGCGCCAGCAGCTTGAGTGACAGGCTGACAGATACGCAGTATTTT.

The chain employs TRBV5-1 and TRBJ2-5, with 7 bases aligning to TRBD2. CDR1 SGHRS and CDR2 YFSETQ come from the germline V gene. With V trimmed by 7 bases and J by 2 bases, 8 bases remained unmatched. The CDR3 extends over 14 amino acids. CDR3 protein: CASGIRGVQETQYF. CDR3 DNA sequence: TGCGCCAGCGGAATACGGGGGGTTCAAGAGACCCAGTACTTC.

On this clonotype: The junction and the germline gene differ at one end; a read error may be behind it. V is TRBV28 and J is TRBJ2-7, with 9 nucleotides matching TRBD1. The CDR3 is 14 amino acids. Germline loops: CDR1 MDHEN, CDR2 SYDVKM. The CDR3 sequence is CTSSRTGGAYEQYF. CDR3 sequence (DNA): TGTACCAGCAGTAGAACAGGGGGCGCTTACGAGCAGTACTTC.

This clonotype was seen only once. The gene calls are TRBV20-1 and TRBJ2-2; no clear D gene. CDR1 and CDR2 from the germline V gene are DFQATT and SNEGSKA (reference sequence). This CDR3 region has 15 residues. The V gene lost 3 bases and the J gene lost 1 base, with 12 bases spanning the gap. The CDR3 region is CSASSVVKNTGELFF. The CDR3 coding sequence is TGCAGTGCTAGCTCGGTGGTAAAGAACACCGGGGAGCTGTTTTTT.

This clonotype has more than one count but fewer than ten. This chain joins TRBV28 and TRBJ2-3, with 10 bases identical to TRBD2. The CDR3 runs to 19 residues. Germline CDR1 MDHEN, CDR2 SYDVKM. Germline trimming cut 3 bases from V and 0 bases from J; bases unmatched to any gene: 12. The CDR3 is CASSFVGLAFSPSTDTQYF. In nucleotides, the CDR3 is TGTGCCAGCAGTTTTGTGGGACTAGCGTTTTCCCCTAGCACAGATACGCAGTATTTT.

In this sample, this clonotype turned up a few times. V and J are TRBV10-3 and TRBJ2-1, with TRBD2 identical over 9 bases. V shed 7 bases, J shed 5 bases, and the junction held 3 bases outside the gene matches. Germline V CDR1 and CDR2: ENHRY, SYGVKD. The CDR3 length is 13 residues. The CDR3 sequence is CAITSGINNEQFF. In DNA, the CDR3 is TGTGCCATCACTAGCGGGATAAACAATGAGCAGTTCTTC.

Regarding this clonotype: This may be a read error: a much more frequent sequence differs by one nucleotide. The rearrangement uses TRBV2 and TRBJ2-5; D call uncertain. The germline gives CDR1 SNHLY, CDR2 FYNNEI. The CDR3 is made up of 11 amino acids. In DNA form, the CDR3 reads TGTGCCAGCAGTGACCCAGAGACCCGGTACTTC. This translates into CASSDPETRYF.

Details on this clonotype: It may be a read error: a sequence one base away is much more abundant. The gene calls are TRBV20-1 and TRBJ2-7, with TRBD2 matching 9 bases. The germline gives CDR1 DFQATT, CDR2 SNEGSKA (reference sequence). The V segment lost 0 bases and the J segment 2 bases; nucleotides outside the gene matches: 2. The CDR3 consists of 14 residues. CDR3 sequence: CSARDSGSPYEQYF. CDR3 bases: TGCAGTGCTAGAGATAGCGGGAGCCCCTACGAGCAGTACTTC.

The chain recombines TRBV29-1 with TRBJ1-2; 11 nucleotides agree with TRBD1. The CDR3 consists of 16 residues. Trimming cost V 1 base and J 5 bases; bases outside gene matches: 9. Germline CDR1 SQVTM, CDR2 ANQGSEA. The CDR3 bases are TGCAGCGTTGAAGTCCTGGACAGGGGGCGTTTGTATGGCTACACCTTC. Its translation: CSVEVLDRGRLYGYTF.

In its sample, this clonotype was seen a few times. The V gene is TRBV20-1, the J gene TRBJ1-1; D not certain. Trimming left V 6 bases short and J 1 base short, with 9 bases between. CDR3 length: 12 residues. Germline CDR1 and CDR2: DFQATT and SNEGSKA (reference sequence). The CDR3 loop reads CSAPEGNTEAFF. Here the CDR3 DNA reads TGCAGTGCCCCTGAGGGGAACACTGAAGCTTTCTTT.

This chain connects TRBV20-1 to TRBJ2-1; 10 nucleotides agree with TRBD2. After removal of 3 bases from V and 15 bases from J, the junction contained 8 bases not matched to a gene. This CDR3 spans 12 amino acids. Per germline, CDR1 DFQATT and CDR2 SNEGSKA (reference sequence). The CDR3: CSASSGRSDGFF. CDR3 nucleotides: TGCAGTGCTAGTAGCGGGAGGTCCGACGGGTTCTTC.

On this clonotype: The junction shows a germline mismatch at one end, possibly a read error. The chain employs TRBV5-1 and TRBJ2-5, with D possibly matching TRBD1 (5 bases). The CDR3 is 13 amino acids. CDR1 is SGHRS and CDR2 is YFSETQ in the germline V gene. CDR3 bases: TGCGCCAGCAGCTTGGGGGGCCAAGAGACCCGGTACTTC. Amino acid sequence: CASSLGGQETRYF.

This chain joins TRBV29-1 and TRBJ2-1; D might be TRBD1 (6 bases). Trimming stripped 3 bases from V and 13 bases from J, with 13 bases between. Germline CDR1 reads SQVTM; CDR2 reads ANQGSEA. The CDR3 runs to 11 residues. CDR3 protein: CSVDLGGSQFF. The CDR3 bases are TGCAGCGTTGATTTAGGGGGTAGTCAGTTCTTC.

The gene calls are TRBV6-7 and TRBJ2-2, with 8 bases matching TRBD2. Being an ORF, TRBV6-7 has a function that is uncertain. Trimming removed 0 bases from V and 6 bases from J; junction bases left unmatched: 6. The CDR3 extends over 16 amino acids. CDR3 bases: TGTGCCAGCAGTTACTCAAGTAGCGGGATCCCCGGGGAGCTGTTTTTT. It specifies CASSYSSSGIPGELFF.

This clonotype has a handful of counts. The V gene is TRBV4-2, the J gene TRBJ2-1; 8 bases agree with TRBD2. Per germline, CDR1 LGHNA and CDR2 YNFKEQ. V lost 0 bases, J lost 3 bases, and 4 bases stayed unmatched. CDR3 size: 16 residues. For the CDR3, the DNA is TGTGCCAGCAGCCAAGATGTTAGCGGGGTCTACAATGAGCAGTTCTTC. This codes for CASSQDVSGVYNEQFF.

The CDR3 bases are TGTGCCAGCAGCCTCGCCCCAACGACCCGAAACAATGAGCAGTTCTTC. Translation: CASSLAPTTRNNEQFF. V gene TRBV7-2 combines with J gene TRBJ2-1; D is undetermined. This CDR3 contains 16 residues. Germline V gene data show CDR1 as SGHTA and CDR2 as FQGNSA. V lost 5 bases and J 5 bases, leaving 19 bases between the germline ends.

V gene TRBV5-3 combines with J gene TRBJ2-1; 10 nucleotides agree with TRBD2. TRBV5-3 is an ORF, with its function uncertain. The CDR3 spans 14 residues. Germline trimming cut 4 bases from V and 8 bases from J; bases unmatched to any gene: 6. The CDR3 region is CARSDPSGRHEQFF. In nucleotides, the CDR3 is TGTGCCAGAAGCGATCCTAGCGGGAGACATGAGCAGTTCTTC.

The rearrangement links TRBV9 to TRBJ2-5; the D is unclear. V lost 0 bases to trimming and J lost 2 bases, with 8 bases between them. Germline lookup yields CDR1 SGDLS and CDR2 YYNGEE. The CDR3 is 14 residues long. The CDR3 is CASSVGRKQETQYF. CDR3 in DNA: TGTGCCAGCAGCGTAGGGCGGAAACAAGAGACCCAGTACTTC.

The CDR3 DNA reads TGCAGTGCGCGACATGGCAATCAGCCCCAGCATTTT. Translating gives CSARHGNQPQHF. The chain employs TRBV20-1 and TRBJ1-5; no firm D call. V shed 6 bases and J shed 2 bases, with 8 bases lying between them. There are 12 residues in the CDR3. From germline, CDR1 is DFQATT and CDR2 SNEGSKA (reference sequence).

The chain links TRBV7-2 to TRBJ2-5; possible D gene TRBD2, 5 bases. The end of the DNA fits TRBJ2-4 better, so the J call may be wrong. Germline V gene lookup returns CDR1 SGHTA and CDR2 FQGNSA. CDR3 size: 12 residues. For the CDR3, the DNA is TGTGCCAGTCGCGACGGGGTAAACATTCAGTACTTC. Its translation is CASRDGVNIQYF.

The chain is built from TRBV2 and TRBJ2-7; D gene unclear. Trimming left V 4 bases short and J 2 bases short, with 9 bases between. The CDR3 covers 13 residues. Germline lookup yields CDR1 SNHLY and CDR2 FYNNEI. The CDR3 bases are TGTGCCAGCAGTGGAGCCAGCGCCTACGAGCAGTACTTC. The encoded protein is CASSGASAYEQYF.

This chain links TRBV20-1 with TRBJ2-6, with unresolved D. Germline V lookup: CDR1 DFQATT, CDR2 SNEGSKA (reference sequence). The CDR3 has 11 residues. The germline V and J ends were trimmed by 0 bases and 12 bases, with 6 bases remaining between them. CDR3 sequence reads: CSARDRSVLTF. Written as DNA, the CDR3 is TGCAGTGCTAGAGATCGGAGCGTCCTGACTTTC.

This clonotype has a handful of counts. The J gene is TRBJ1-2, the V gene TRBV20-1; D is undetermined. CDR3 size: 14 residues. Trimming left V 6 bases short and J 6 bases short, with 20 bases between. Germline V gene sequence: CDR1 DFQATT, CDR2 SNEGSKA (reference sequence). In nucleotides, the CDR3 is TGCAGTGCGCCCCCGGTTGGGGTCTTTGATGGCTACACCTTC. Protein: CSAPPVGVFDGYTF.

This clonotype was seen a few times. V usage is TRBV24-1 and J usage is TRBJ1-5; tentatively, D is TRBD1 (5 bases). The CDR3 loop spans 14 amino acids. Germline V gene lookup returns CDR1 KGHDR and CDR2 SFDVKD. V was pared by 8 bases and J by 4 bases, with 14 bases between. This CDR3 reads CATKGRALNQPQHF. CDR3 bases: TGTGCCACCAAGGGCAGGGCCCTTAATCAGCCCCAGCATTTT.

This clonotype was seen repeatedly, ten times or more. The chain has TRBV29-1 and TRBJ2-4; D unresolved. There are 12 residues in the CDR3. Germline V gene data show CDR1 as SQVTM and CDR2 as ANQGSEA. Trimming stripped 4 bases from V and 0 bases from J, with 4 bases between. This chain's CDR3 is CSVGGAKNIQYF. CDR3 DNA sequence: TGCAGCGTTGGGGGAGCCAAAAACATTCAGTACTTC.